The rows below give T cell receptor beta chains drawn from one sample of a study of cytomegalovirus exposure and HLA in healthy donors. Sequenced by immunoSEQ multiplex PCR; TCRdb stores in-frame clones only, minus some. The data show about 150,000 clones, approximately 80% seen once. Material for sequencing was PBMCs. The receptors shown here come from a male donor in good health and CMV-seronegative. Each CDR3 is given without its conserved first and last residue.

>15|TRBV7-6|TRBJ2-6
ASTGQGYISGANVLT
>12|TRBV19|TRBJ1-1
ASSRGQGRTEAF
>13|TRBV2|TRBJ1-5
ASLLQRRSNQPQH
>12|TRBV5-7|TRBJ2-7
AGGTGQPGYEQY
>11|TRBV7-9|TRBJ2-1
ATGLAGDNEQF
>17|TRBV19|TRBJ2-1
ASSPKGLAGGSSYNEQF
>13|TRBV7-3|TRBJ2-3
ASSQASAGTDTQY
>13|TRBV6-1|TRBJ1-5
ASRPLGAGDQPQH
>15|TRBV10-3|TRBJ2-3
AISESGLAGSTDTQY
>15|TRBV4-2|TRBJ2-7
ASSHEDRGALAYEQY
>13|TRBV7-9|TRBJ1-1
ASSLAGQLNTEAF
>16|TRBV11-3|TRBJ1-1
ASSHISGQGAFVTEAF
>12|TRBV6-5|TRBJ2-2
ASSYTREIGELF
>11|TRBV5-4|TRBJ2-5
ASRLWAQETQY
>13|TRBV12-5|TRBJ1-5
ASGLGDRGSQPQH
>12|TRBV5-1|TRBJ2-1
ASSAGGLDNEQF
>12|TRBV7-6|-
ASSLGQGAYEQY
>13|TRBV23-1|TRBJ1-4
ASSHLGSGGEKLF
>12|TRBV18|TRBJ2-7
ASSPQTGLSEQY
>9|TRBV7-2|TRBJ2-1
ASSALVEQF
>11|TRBV25-1|TRBJ1-5
ASSSPQGQPQH
>12|TRBV6-5|TRBJ1-5
ASSPLPVDQPQH
>17|TRBV23-1|TRBJ2-2
ASSQRGPDRGQDDGELF
>15|TRBV4-1|TRBJ1-2
ANSQDTGWSSVYGYT
>12|TRBV12-5|TRBJ2-6
ASGTALGANVLT
>12|TRBV6-5|TRBJ2-7
ASSSDMVFYEQY
>12|TRBV30|TRBJ2-7
AWSKVGRVNEQY
>17|TRBV27|TRBJ2-1
ASSLSAPFSGSRHNEQF
>15|TRBV5-1|TRBJ2-7
ASSLSLAGGTNYEQY
>12|TRBV6-5|TRBJ1-1
ASNNRGTNTEAF
>12|TRBV7-6|TRBJ1-2
ASSPGQESYGYT
>15|TRBV18|TRBJ2-3
ASSRTGSGPSTDTQY
>10|TRBV11-1|TRBJ2-3
ASSLSTDTQY
>13|TRBV7-2|TRBJ2-4
ASSPPGGRENIQY
>12|TRBV11-3|TRBJ2-1
ASSLGWQGNEQF
>11|TRBV30|TRBJ2-1
ALGRVAYNEQF
>14|TRBV5-6|TRBJ1-1
ASSYPAGPMNTEAF
>14|TRBV4-3|TRBJ1-5
ASSQGRDRINQPQH
>10|TRBV19|TRBJ1-1
ASKRANTEAF
>15|TRBV9|TRBJ2-3
ASSVNWAGVSTDTQY
>12|TRBV2|TRBJ2-5
ASRGGGGDGTQY
>12|TRBV29-1|TRBJ2-5
SVGQGAGGETQY
>13|TRBV11-2|TRBJ2-3
ASDRDRGLLDTQY
>11|TRBV6-1|-
ASSQGGLYEQY
>11|TRBV30|TRBJ1-5
AWSRQGHQPQH
>10|TRBV2|TRBJ2-7
ASRITGYEQY
>9|TRBV30|TRBJ1-2
AWYRARGYT